This T cell receptor beta chain was obtained from a study of cytomegalovirus exposure and HLA in healthy donors. This PCR relied on a set of 60 Vbeta primers and 13 Jbeta primers. Profiling relied on immunoSEQ multiplex PCR, and the TCRdb table lists in-frame clones only, not all of them. Altogether approximately 180,000 clones are present, about 85% being singletons, with the ten largest covering 1.6%. Germline-derived CDR1 and CDR2 are SGHTA and FQGNSA. The CDR3 loop spans 14 amino acids. The J segment lost 5 bases and the V segment lost 2 bases, leaving 6 bases of the junction unmatched. Study results and caveats: Most TCR sequences were seen very rarely across donors, but some public TCRs occurred in many.

A note on this clone: Its antigen remains unknown.

The V gene is TRBV7-2, the J gene TRBJ2-7, with 7 bases identical to TRBD2. The receptor comes from a woman aged 45-65 years in good health and CMV-seronegative. The sequenced sample was PBMCs. CDR3 nucleotide sequence: TGTGCCAGCAGCTTACGCGGGGGAAGCAACGAGCAGTACTTC. It specifies CASSLRGGSNEQYF.